The clone carrying this T cell receptor beta chain came up a few times. Trimming removed 0 bases at V and 10 bases at J, with 16 bases between. The CDR3 is 14 residues long. Germline V gene sequence: CDR1 SGHDT, CDR2 YYEEEE. The source of the sample is a study of early T cells in non-severe SARS-CoV-2 infection. A single record per CDR3 protein comes from TCRdb applying MiXCR to the 5' RACE reads. The sample has about 31,000 distinct CDR3 sequences, 7% to 7.5% seen once. The source was whole blood, collected at baseline. The sequence derives from an adult who was a healthcare worker with PCR-confirmed SARS-CoV-2 infection or an uninfected control (not recorded which). The chain combines TRBV5-6 with TRBJ1-2; D remains unclear. CDR3 loop: CASSLAGDSVSYTF. The CDR3 DNA sequence: TGTGCCAGCAGCTTGGCGGGAGACTCTGTATCCTACACCTTC.